Each of the 10 T cell receptor beta chains below was sequenced from the same sample in a study of cytomegalovirus exposure and HLA in healthy donors. The PCR used 60 Vbeta and 13 Jbeta primers. TCRdb's copy holds only in-frame clones and misses some; the assay was immunoSEQ multiplex PCR. This repertoire shows around 76,000 clones, roughly 67% found once; its top ten account for roughly 7.6%. The sequenced material came from PBMCs. The receptors derive from a man in his forties in good health and CMV-seropositive.

This sequence joins TRBV29-1 and TRBJ2-2; 10 nucleotides agree with TRBD2. The CDR3 covers 15 residues. Germline V gives CDR1 SQVTM, CDR2 ANQGSEA. V was clipped by 7 bases and J by 2 bases; unmatched bases: 7. As DNA, the CDR3 is TGCAGCGGAATACTAGCGGGGATAAACACCGGGGAGCTGTTTTTT. The encoded protein is CSGILAGINTGELFF.

The chain uses TRBV4-3 and TRBJ1-6, with 8 bases identical to TRBD1. The V gene's germline CDR1 is LGHNA and CDR2 YSLEER. This CDR3 spans 15 amino acids. J gave up 10 bases and V 2 bases, and 7 bases lay outside the gene matches. The CDR3 DNA is TGCGCCAGCAGCCAACAACGACAGGGGAACTCACCCCTCCACTTT. Its translation: CASSQQRQGNSPLHF.

This chain connects TRBV6-1 to TRBJ2-2, with D possibly TRBD1 on 6 matching bases. The CDR3 is made up of 16 amino acids. Germline V gene lookup returns CDR1 MNHNS and CDR2 SASEGT. Trimming left V 6 bases short and J 6 bases short, with 20 bases between. The CDR3 DNA is TGTGCCAGCAGAGAATCTGGACAGATAGAGGCCGGGGAGCTGTTTTTT. Translated, it gives CASRESGQIEAGELFF.

This clone occurred once. This rearrangement joins TRBV29-1 to TRBJ2-1; 7 bases align to TRBD2. This CDR3 has 14 amino acids. Germline V gene data show CDR1 as SQVTM and CDR2 as ANQGSEA. The V segment lost 6 bases and the J segment 4 bases; nucleotides outside the gene matches: 9. CDR3 amino acids: CSVKMRGRYNEQFF. For the CDR3, the DNA is TGCAGCGTCAAGATGCGGGGGAGATACAATGAGCAGTTCTTC.

This clone was seen a few times. This chain links TRBV9 with TRBJ2-2, with 8 positions matching TRBD1. Per germline, CDR1 SGDLS and CDR2 YYNGEE. This CDR3 is built from 16 residues. The junction had 8 bases not matched to a gene; V was cut back by 2 bases and J by 5 bases. The chain's CDR3 is CASSVRDRRRTGELFF. Here the CDR3 DNA reads TGTGCCAGCAGCGTCCGGGACAGGAGAAGGACCGGGGAGCTGTTTTTT.

This clone appeared a few times. This chain uses TRBV7-8 with TRBJ2-7, with 10 bases matching TRBD2. Germline trimming cut 5 bases from V and 8 bases from J; bases unmatched to any gene: 12. The CDR3 totals 15 residues. Germline CDR1 SGHVS, CDR2 FQNEAQ. CDR3 loop: CASSVLAGDMGKQYF. For the CDR3, the DNA is TGTGCCAGCAGCGTGCTAGCGGGGGACATGGGGAAGCAGTACTTC.

In this sample, this clone turned up many times. The chain couples TRBV2 to TRBJ2-7; 8 nucleotides agree with TRBD1. CDR3 length: 14 amino acids. The germline gives CDR1 SNHLY, CDR2 FYNNEI. V shed 7 bases, J shed 7 bases, and the junction held 12 bases outside the gene matches. CDR3 bases: TGTGCCAGCATGGCCGGACAGGGTCTAGGGGAGCAGTACTTC. Translation: CASMAGQGLGEQYF.

This clone has more than one count but fewer than ten. V usage is TRBV27 and J usage is TRBJ2-5; no clear D gene. This CDR3 spans 11 amino acids. V shed 3 bases and J shed 5 bases, with 4 bases lying between them. Germline values: CDR1 MNHEY, CDR2 SMNVEV (reference sequence). CDR3 protein: CASSFAETQYF. For the CDR3, the DNA is TGTGCCAGCAGTTTCGCGGAGACCCAGTACTTC.

V usage is TRBV6-5 and J usage is TRBJ2-3; TRBD2 is a possible D gene (7 bases). V was shortened by 3 bases and J by 5 bases, with 15 bases between the two germline ends. The CDR3 has 15 residues. CDR1 is MNHEY, CDR2 SVGAGI, per germline. CDR3 sequence (DNA): TGTGCCAGCAGTTATAGGGGGGGCGGTGAAGATACGCAGTATTTT. It specifies CASSYRGGGEDTQYF.

The J gene is TRBJ2-2, the V gene TRBV28, with TRBD2 identical over 7 bases. Germline V gives CDR1 MDHEN, CDR2 SYDVKM. There are 15 residues in the CDR3. J was trimmed by 4 bases and V by 2 bases; bases with no gene match: 4. CDR3 region: CASSLQGLITGELFF. CDR3 DNA sequence: TGTGCCAGCAGTTTACAGGGACTAATCACCGGGGAGCTGTTTTTT.